This T cell receptor (beta chain) was recorded in a study of shared clonotypes between healthy human individuals. Notes on the study in general: Sampling covered blood only; tissue repertoires likely differ. The naive CD4 repertoires of several donors were compared, and 5% to 6.5% of clonotypes were shared.

This clone was found once. The target antigen is unknown. Within the sample, other DNA sequences also encode this same CDR3. Germline CDR1 SGHNT, CDR2 YENEEA. V gave up 1 base and J gave up 1 base, with 2 bases separating them. The CDR3 extends over 12 amino acids. TCRdb's copy holds only in-frame clones and misses some; the assay was immunoSEQ multiplex PCR. Of 2 million to 3 million clones detected, around 94% appear once; the ten largest clones hold roughly 0.13%. Input material: naive CD4+ T cells sorted from blood. Noted subset: CD45RA+ positively selected. The sequence was collected from a man between 18 and 35 years old in good health. The genes are TRBV11-3 and TRBJ2-7; D uncertain. The CDR3 here is CASSLGSYEQYF. In DNA, the CDR3 is TGTGCCAGCAGCTTAGGGTCCTACGAGCAGTACTTC.